The 7 T cell receptor beta chains listed next were all sequenced from one sample in a study of cytomegalovirus exposure and HLA in healthy donors. Profiled with immunoSEQ multiplex PCR; TCRdb holds only in-frame clones, not every one. The sample records 90,000 to 150,000 clones, 85% being singletons. Sequenced input: PBMCs. The receptors shown here come from a woman in her 30s in good health and CMV-seronegative.

This chain links TRBV4-1 with TRBJ2-1, with 10 bases identical to TRBD2. CDR1 is MGHRA and CDR2 is YSYEKL in the germline V gene. There are 15 residues in the CDR3. The V gene end was trimmed by 5 bases and the J gene end by 8 bases; junction bases not matched to a gene: 9. The CDR3 here is CASSSHGTSADEQFF. DNA for the CDR3: TGCGCCAGCAGCTCCCACGGGACTAGCGCCGATGAGCAGTTCTTC.

The chain recombines TRBV5-6 with TRBJ2-2, with TRBD1 identical over 9 bases. With V trimmed by 6 bases and J by 3 bases, 9 bases remained unmatched. The CDR3 runs 16 residues. Germline assignment: CDR1 SGHDT and CDR2 YYEEEE. CDR3 DNA: TGTGCCAGCAACCCTACAGGGGGCATGCACACCGGGGAGCTGTTTTTT. Encoded protein: CASNPTGGMHTGELFF.

The V gene is TRBV7-3, the J gene TRBJ2-5; 14 bases are shared with TRBD2. CDR3 length: 15 amino acids. The germline CDR1 and CDR2 sequences are SGHTA and FQGTGA. The V gene end was trimmed by 5 bases and the J gene end by 5 bases; junction bases not matched to a gene: 4. As DNA, the CDR3 is TGTGCCAGCAGCCGACTAGCGGGGGGGCAGGAGACCCAGTACTTC. Translated, it gives CASSRLAGGQETQYF.

The gene calls are TRBV5-6 and TRBJ2-2, with D uncertain. Trimming shortened V by 0 bases and J by 5 bases, and 8 bases separated the two germline ends. CDR1 is SGHDT, CDR2 YYEEEE, per germline. The CDR3 is 14 residues long. This CDR3 reads CASSLGGFTGELFF. The DNA of the CDR3 is TGTGCCAGCAGCTTGGGAGGTTTTACCGGGGAGCTGTTTTTT.

The J gene is TRBJ2-5, the V gene TRBV29-1; D is undetermined. In germline, CDR1 is SQVTM, CDR2 ANQGSEA. V was clipped by 4 bases and J by 2 bases, with 11 bases between them. The CDR3 consists of 13 residues. CDR3 sequence (DNA): TGCAGCGTTGCTGGCCCCGGGCAAGAGACCCAGTACTTC. Protein: CSVAGPGQETQYF.

This clone was counted a single time. The rearrangement links TRBV19 to TRBJ2-1, with 10 bases identical to TRBD2. J was trimmed by 3 bases and V by 10 bases; bases with no gene match: 21. Germline V lookup: CDR1 LNHDA, CDR2 SQIVND (reference sequence). This CDR3 spans 19 amino acids. CDR3 in amino acids: CATKGPGSGGFTIYNEQFF. For the CDR3, the DNA is TGTGCCACCAAAGGCCCCGGTAGCGGGGGGTTTACTATCTACAATGAGCAGTTCTTC.

V is TRBV18 and J is TRBJ2-7; 8 nucleotides agree with TRBD1. Per germline, CDR1 KGHSH and CDR2 LQKENI. The CDR3 totals 15 residues. The trim removed 3 bases at V and 3 bases at J, leaving 7 bases unmatched. The CDR3 nucleotides are TGTGCCAGCTCACCGAGGGACAGGCCCCTCTACGAGCAGTACTTC. Protein: CASSPRDRPLYEQYF.